The 28 T cell receptor beta chains given below trace back to one sample, sequenced in a study of blood T cells in healthy people across ages (dated by TCRdb to the mid-2010s). The library came from 5' RACE. Sequencing instrument: Illumina HiSeq 2500. A second PCR of roughly 7 to 11 cycles was performed with a sample-barcoded 5' primer and a J-beta primer mix. In-frame beta chains were kept once TCRdb had trimmed the public reads at Q25 with fastp and called clones with MiXCR. Rows with one shared CDR3 protein collapse into an entry with the most common genes and DNA. The sample table lists roughly 800,000 distinct CDR3 sequences, 58% of them with a count of one. The top ten constitute approximately 20% of the sample. The sequenced material came from blood. The source is a man aged 25 to 40 in good health.

This clonotype has only a few counts. The chain uses TRBV29-1 and TRBJ1-1, with a possible D match to TRBD1 (5 bases). V was cut by 7 bases and J by 3 bases, with 9 bases left in between. CDR1 and CDR2 from the germline V gene are SQVTM and ANQGSEA. The CDR3 extends over 11 amino acids. CDR3 region: CSAVRDTEAFF. CDR3 sequence (DNA): TGCAGCGCCGTCAGGGACACTGAAGCTTTCTTT.

The rearrangement uses TRBV6-1 and TRBJ2-6; D call uncertain. The V end lost 8 bases, the J end lost 2 bases, and 10 bases lay between the germline ends. The CDR3 length is 14 residues. Germline CDR1 and CDR2: MNHNS and SASEGT. In nucleotides, the CDR3 is TGTGCCAGCTCGGTAACGACTGGGGCCAACGTCCTGACTTTC. Translating it yields CASSVTTGANVLTF.

The chain has TRBV7-9 and TRBJ1-1; possible D gene TRBD1, 6 bases. CDR3 size: 13 residues. Looked up from germline, CDR1 is SEHNR and CDR2 is FQNEAQ (reference sequence). Trimming cost V 8 bases and J 7 bases, with 17 bases left between them. CDR3 amino acids: CASAERGEGEAFF. The CDR3 coding sequence is TGTGCCAGCGCCGAGAGGGGGGAGGGTGAAGCTTTCTTT.

The chain uses TRBV15 and TRBJ1-6; no clear D. The CDR3 runs 15 residues. With 0 bases removed from V and 6 bases from J, the gap between germline ends came to 9 bases. Germline loops: CDR1 LNHNV, CDR2 YYDKDF (reference sequence). The chain's CDR3 is CATSRDRRPNSPLHF. The CDR3, as DNA: TGTGCCACCAGCAGAGATCGACGGCCTAATTCACCCCTCCACTTT.

There are a few counts of this clonotype. V gene TRBV6-2 or TRBV6-3 combines with J gene TRBJ2-6; no reliable D call. Per the germline V gene, CDR1 is MNHEY and CDR2 is SVGEGT. V was pared by 5 bases and J by 2 bases, with 16 bases between. The CDR3 loop spans 17 amino acids. The CDR3 DNA reads TGTGCCAGCAGTCCGGTAGATTTTGGGGCTGGGGCCAACGTCCTGACTTTC. Translation: CASSPVDFGAGANVLTF.

This chain uses TRBV27 with TRBJ2-1, with 15 positions matching TRBD2. Germline assignment: CDR1 MNHEY and CDR2 SMNVEV (reference sequence). The CDR3 is made up of 16 amino acids. V gave up 1 base and J gave up 12 bases; unmatched junction bases: 7. In nucleotides, the CDR3 is TGTGCCAGCAGTTTATTAGGACTAGCGGGAGGGCCAGGGCAGTTCTTC. Its translation: CASSLLGLAGGPGQFF.

This clonotype was seen only a few times. The V gene is TRBV12-3 or TRBV12-4, the J gene TRBJ2-7; 9 positions match TRBD2. V was pared by 3 bases and J by 6 bases, with 9 bases of the junction left unmatched. The CDR3 has 15 residues. CDR3 nucleotide sequence: TGTGCCAGCAGTTTCGCAGCGGGAGGTGCACCCGAGCAGTACTTC. Translated: CASSFAAGGAPEQYF.

The chain is built from TRBV5-6 and TRBJ2-5; a possible D gene is TRBD2 (6 bases). The CDR3 covers 15 residues. Germline CDR1 reads SGHDT; CDR2 reads YYEEEE. Trimming shortened V by 3 bases and J by 1 base, and 13 bases separated the two germline ends. The DNA of the CDR3 is TGTGCCAGCAGCTCCTCGACTAGTCTCCAAGAGACCCAGTACTTC. Translation: CASSSSTSLQETQYF.

J is TRBJ2-3 and V is TRBV25-1, with D unclear. Germline assignment: CDR1 MGHDK and CDR2 SYGVNS. The V and J ends lost 0 bases and 3 bases respectively, with 7 bases between them. The CDR3 has 14 residues. The DNA for the CDR3 is TGTGCCAGCAGTGAATATAGGGCAACAGATACGCAGTATTTT. Amino acids: CASSEYRATDTQYF.

This rearrangement joins TRBV10-3 to TRBJ2-1, with D perhaps matching TRBD1 (6 bases). CDR1 and CDR2 (germline): ENHRY, SYGVKD. V dropped 8 bases and J dropped 9 bases, with 14 bases sitting between them. The CDR3 consists of 12 residues. CDR3 residues: CAIGRGSGEQFF. Written as DNA, the CDR3 is TGTGCCATCGGCAGGGGTTCGGGTGAGCAGTTCTTC.

The chain has TRBV11-3 and TRBJ2-2; no firm D call. The V end lost 1 base, the J end lost 1 base, and 4 bases lay between the germline ends. The CDR3 covers 14 residues. Germline V gene data show CDR1 as SGHNT and CDR2 as YENEEA. This CDR3 is CASSLGWNTGELFF. The CDR3 DNA sequence: TGTGCCAGCAGCTTAGGCTGGAACACCGGGGAGCTGTTTTTT.

This chain links TRBV3-1 with TRBJ2-1; D is unresolved. CDR3 length equals 15 residues. Germline V CDR1 and CDR2: LGHDT, YNNKEL (reference sequence). V was shortened by 4 bases and J by 4 bases, with 14 bases between the two germline ends. CDR3 loop: CASSPADEGYNEQFF. The CDR3 DNA follows: TGTGCCAGCAGCCCAGCCGATGAAGGTTACAATGAGCAGTTCTTC.

The chain combines TRBV11-2 with TRBJ2-1, with D unresolved. This CDR3 is 13 amino acids long. Germline V lookup: CDR1 SGHAT, CDR2 FQNNGV. V lost 2 bases and J lost 7, with 9 bases in between. The CDR3 sequence: CASSLPRYNEQFF. Written as DNA, the CDR3 is TGTGCCAGCAGCTTACCCAGGTATAATGAGCAGTTCTTC.

The chain is built from TRBV29-1 and TRBJ1-4, with TRBD1 as a possible D gene (6 bases). The V and J ends lost 5 bases and 5 bases respectively, with 12 bases between them. Per germline, CDR1 SQVTM and CDR2 ANQGSEA. This CDR3 region has 13 residues. CDR3 bases: TGCAGCGTTCGGGGACAACAAAATGAAAAACTGTTTTTT. Translation gives CSVRGQQNEKLFF.

V usage is TRBV14 and J usage is TRBJ2-1; D gene ambiguous. Germline V CDR1 and CDR2: SGHDN, FVKESK. The CDR3 spans 12 residues. Trimming stripped 2 bases from V and 7 bases from J, with 6 bases between. The CDR3 reads CASSQWWNEQFF. The CDR3 bases are TGTGCCAGCAGCCAATGGTGGAATGAGCAGTTCTTC.

The chain uses TRBV29-1 and TRBJ1-5, with D possibly TRBD1 on 5 matching bases. V lost 5 bases and J lost 7, with 15 bases in between. Germline lookup yields CDR1 SQVTM and CDR2 ANQGSEA. CDR3 length equals 13 residues. This CDR3 reads CSVRAGAEQPQHF. CDR3 bases: TGCAGCGTTCGGGCCGGGGCAGAACAGCCCCAGCATTTT.

The chain carries TRBV7-2 and TRBJ1-1, with D hard to call. This CDR3 spans 14 amino acids. Trimming pared 6 bases from V and 1 base from J, leaving 12 bases between. Germline assignment: CDR1 SGHTA and CDR2 FQGNSA. CDR3 amino acids: CASRSRGSNTEAFF. Written as DNA, the CDR3 is TGTGCCAGCAGATCACGAGGGTCGAACACTGAAGCTTTCTTT.

This chain links TRBV20-1 with TRBJ2-3, with D hard to call. There are 15 residues in the CDR3. Trimming took 3 bases from V and 0 from J, leaving 13 bases between them. The germline V gene encodes CDR1 DFQATT and CDR2 SNEGSKA (reference sequence). CDR3 loop: CSARSFLESTDTQYF. The CDR3, as DNA: TGCAGTGCTAGGTCTTTCCTAGAAAGCACAGATACGCAGTATTTT.

The V and J genes are TRBV28 and TRBJ1-4; D possibly corresponds to TRBD1 (5 bases). V was pared by 11 bases and J by 7 bases, with 14 bases between. Germline V gives CDR1 MDHEN, CDR2 SYDVKM. The CDR3 loop spans 12 amino acids. The CDR3: CAAGPRGEKLFF. CDR3 nucleotide sequence: TGTGCCGCGGGGCCCCGGGGTGAAAAACTGTTTTTT.

CDR3 region: CSVEEYGQGYQETQYF. DNA for the CDR3: TGCAGCGTTGAAGAGTATGGACAGGGGTACCAAGAGACCCAGTACTTC. The V gene is TRBV29-1, the J gene TRBJ2-5, with 9 bases matching TRBD1. J lost 0 bases, V lost 0 bases, and 5 bases had no gene match. CDR3 length: 16 residues. The germline V gene has CDR1 SQVTM and CDR2 ANQGSEA.

This clonotype was found a few times. The chain recombines TRBV10-3 with TRBJ2-6; tentatively, D is TRBD2 (6 bases). The V end was cut by 0 bases, the J end by 3 bases, with 12 bases between. The CDR3 runs 17 residues. Looked up from germline, CDR1 is ENHRY and CDR2 is SYGVKD. The CDR3 DNA is TGTGCCATCAGTGAGTCGGCAGGGACTTATGGGGCCAACGTCCTGACTTTC. Its protein is CAISESAGTYGANVLTF.

This clonotype has only a few counts. The chain uses TRBV6-2 or TRBV6-3 and TRBJ2-6; the match to TRBD1 covers 10 bases. The CDR3 is 16 amino acids. The germline CDR1 and CDR2 sequences are MNHEY and SVGEGT. Losses at the gene ends were 6 bases for V and 0 bases for J; bases not matched to a gene: 2. The CDR3 is CASRRTGGSGANVLTF. The CDR3 nucleotides read TGTGCCAGCAGGAGGACAGGGGGCTCTGGGGCCAACGTCCTGACTTTC.

The V and J genes are TRBV7-3 and TRBJ2-5; possible D gene TRBD2, 6 bases. Germline V gene lookup returns CDR1 SGHTA and CDR2 FQGTGA. The V end was cut by 5 bases, the J end by 11 bases, with 21 bases between. The CDR3 is 14 amino acids. The CDR3 here is CASSTPGVYNEQYF. CDR3 DNA sequence: TGTGCCAGCAGCACCCCGGGGGTGTACAATGAGCAGTACTTC.

This clonotype occurred many times. This chain links TRBV20-1 with TRBJ2-5; D is perhaps TRBD1 or TRBD2 (5 bases each). V was pared by 6 bases and J by 5 bases, with 7 bases between. Germline V gene data show CDR1 as DFQATT and CDR2 as SNEGSKA (reference sequence). CDR3 length: 10 residues. CDR3 nucleotides: TGCAGTGCAGGGGAGGAGACCCAGTACTTC. Translation: CSAGEETQYF.

This sequence joins TRBV12-3 or TRBV12-4 and TRBJ2-7; D perhaps matches TRBD1 (6 bases). V was shortened by 5 bases and J by 0 bases, with 14 bases between the two germline ends. CDR3 length equals 15 residues. CDR3 bases: TGTGCCAGCAGTACAGACAGGCGTAGCTCCTACGAGCAGTACTTC. Its translation: CASSTDRRSSYEQYF.

The rearrangement joins TRBV21-1 to TRBJ1-2; no check of the table's D call, TRBD1, against the DNA was made. TRBV21-1 is annotated as a pseudogene. CDR3 length equals 14 residues. The CDR3 nucleotides read TGTGCCAGCAGCAAAGCCATGGGCAGGGGCGGCTACACCTTC. It codes for CASSKAMGRGGYTF.

This clonotype was seen many times. The J gene is TRBJ2-3, the V gene TRBV20-1, with TRBD2 matching over 9 bases. Trimming cost V 6 bases and J 0 bases; bases outside gene matches: 13. This CDR3 has 17 amino acids. Germline V gene lookup returns CDR1 DFQATT and CDR2 SNEGSKA (reference sequence). The CDR3 DNA is TGCAGTGCCGCAGGGGTAGCGGGAGTACCTAGCACAGATACGCAGTATTTT. Translating gives CSAAGVAGVPSTDTQYF.

The chain is built from TRBV30 and TRBJ2-2, with TRBD1 as a possible D gene (5 bases). V was trimmed by 4 bases and J by 5 bases, leaving 14 bases between them. The V gene's germline CDR1 is GTSNPN and CDR2 SVGIG (reference sequence). The CDR3 totals 14 residues. The CDR3 sequence is CAWIEKGRTGELFF. For the CDR3, the DNA is TGTGCCTGGATAGAGAAGGGGCGGACCGGGGAGCTGTTTTTT.